This TCR beta chain derives from a study of type 1 regulatory T cells. Study context: An in vitro protocol generated T-allo10, a Tr1-enriched, alloantigen-specific CD4 T cell product.

TCRdb reprocessed the reads with MiXCR, giving one entry per CDR3 protein. The sample includes over 55,000 distinct CDR3 sequences, around 63% of them seen just once. Graft donor-derived T-allo10 cells were described as host-alloantigen-specific, anergic, and alloantigen-specifically suppressive. This clonotype was counted only a few times. Its antigen is still unknown. This receptor was obtained from a human donor in good health. The sample comprised cultured T cells, either the whole culture or a sorted T cell fraction (not recorded which). Subset of the sample: Tr1-enriched cell product generated in vitro against host alloantigens.

This CDR3 is CASSQVEGSYNEQFF. CDR3 coding DNA: TGTGCCAGCAGCCAAGTGGAAGGTTCCTACAATGAGCAGTTCTTC. This rearrangement joins TRBV3-1 to TRBJ2-1; D ambiguous. V lost 1 base, J lost 1 base, and 8 bases lay in between. CDR1 LGHDT and CDR2 YNNKEL come from the germline V gene (reference sequence). This CDR3 has 15 amino acids.